Included here is one T cell receptor (beta chain) sequence, with context. As yet, its antigen is unknown. The record originates from a study of T cell repertoires in cytomegalovirus infection. Study-wide background: From public TCR beta signatures came an indication of both CMV infection and matching HLA type.

Deletions cut 2 bases from V and 0 bases from J, with 19 bases between. From germline, CDR1 is SGHVS and CDR2 FNYEAQ. CDR3 length: 18 amino acids. TCRdb recomputed calls from the reads with MiXCR, one row per CDR3 protein. The sample has roughly 49,000 distinct CDR3 sequences; about 21% are singletons. The gene calls are TRBV7-6 and TRBJ1-1; D is possibly TRBD1 (6 bases). The specimen was CD8+ T cells from cultured PBMCs, collected from culture after CMV antigen stimulation. This TCR was sampled from a human donor in good health (CMV status not recorded). Some clones in this sample may be carry-over from other donors' samples. The CDR3 region is CASSLRRMLQGMNTEAFF. CDR3 DNA sequence: TGTGCCAGCAGCTTAAGGCGAATGCTACAGGGTATGAACACTGAAGCTTTCTTT.